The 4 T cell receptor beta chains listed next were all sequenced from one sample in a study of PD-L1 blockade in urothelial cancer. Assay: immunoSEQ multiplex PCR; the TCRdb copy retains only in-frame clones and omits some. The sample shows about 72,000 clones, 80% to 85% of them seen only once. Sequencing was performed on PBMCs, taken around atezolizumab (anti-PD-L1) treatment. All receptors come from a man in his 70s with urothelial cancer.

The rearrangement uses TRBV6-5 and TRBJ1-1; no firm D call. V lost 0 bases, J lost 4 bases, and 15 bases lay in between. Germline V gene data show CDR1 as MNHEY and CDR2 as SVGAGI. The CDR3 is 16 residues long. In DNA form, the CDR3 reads TGTGCCAGCAGTTACTCGAAAGGGAGCGAGATCACTGAAGCTTTCTTT. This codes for CASSYSKGSEITEAFF.

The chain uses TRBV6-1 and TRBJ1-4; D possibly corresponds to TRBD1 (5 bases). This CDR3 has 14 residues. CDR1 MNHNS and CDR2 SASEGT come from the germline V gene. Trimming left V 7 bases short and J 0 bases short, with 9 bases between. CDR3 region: CASMAGATNEKLFF. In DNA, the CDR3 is TGTGCCAGCATGGCGGGGGCAACTAATGAAAAACTGTTTTTT.

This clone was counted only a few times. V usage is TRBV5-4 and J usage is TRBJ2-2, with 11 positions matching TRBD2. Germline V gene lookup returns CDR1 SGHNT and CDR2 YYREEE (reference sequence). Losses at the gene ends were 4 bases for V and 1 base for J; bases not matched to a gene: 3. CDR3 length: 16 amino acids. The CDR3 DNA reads TGTGCCAGCAGCAAGGGACTAGCGGAGAACACCGGGGAGCTGTTTTTT. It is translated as CASSKGLAENTGELFF.

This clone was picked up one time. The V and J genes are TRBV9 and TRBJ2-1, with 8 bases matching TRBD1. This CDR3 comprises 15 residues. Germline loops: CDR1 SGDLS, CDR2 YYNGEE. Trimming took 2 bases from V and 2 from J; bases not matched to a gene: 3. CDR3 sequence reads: CASSVQTGAYNEQFF. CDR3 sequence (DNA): TGTGCCAGCAGCGTTCAGACAGGGGCCTACAATGAGCAGTTCTTC.